The source of this T cell receptor beta chain is a study of somatic mutations in cytotoxic T cells in rheumatoid arthritis. Study-wide results and limits: Antigens recognized by the expanded CD8+ clones were unknown.

Trimming pared 6 bases from V and 0 bases from J, leaving 12 bases between. CDR1 and CDR2 from the germline V gene are LNHDA and SQIVND (reference sequence). The CDR3 has 15 amino acids. This clone showed up just a few times. The antigen is undetermined. Positive magnetic bead selection separated CD4+ and CD8+ cells, and flow cytometry confirmed purity. The data were produced by immunoSEQ multiplex PCR, yet TCRdb's version contains in-frame clones alone and is incomplete. The sample has roughly 35,000 clones, approximately 80% seen once. The sample taken for sequencing was CD8+ T cells sorted from blood. V and J are TRBV19 and TRBJ1-5; unclear D gene. The TCR sequence derives from a man in his forties in good health. This CDR3 reads CASRSPDDSNQPQHF. The CDR3 DNA follows: TGTGCCAGTAGGTCCCCGGATGATAGCAATCAGCCCCAGCATTTT.